One and the same sample provided the 20 T cell receptor beta chains below, sequenced in a study of regulatory T cells in long-lasting Graves disease. The sample's time point: persistent/refractory GD, antithyroid drugs over 5 years with positive TRAb. Construction of the TCR library relied on RNA isolated from PBMCs. With iRepertoire HTBI primers and Arm-PCR of CDR3 regions, TCR beta libraries were built. TCRdb fed the multiplex PCR reads into MiXCR, producing one record per CDR3 protein. The sample consists of 400,000 to 500,000 distinct CDR3 sequences, about 22% of them appearing once. The source was peripheral blood mononuclear cells (PBMCs), collected when the disease was refractory, from a patient treated with antithyroid drugs. The receptors shown here come from a female donor with Graves disease.

This clonotype was observed at least ten times. CDR3 coding DNA: TGTGCCAGCAGTCCGCCTGACGAAACCGGGGAGCTGTTTTTT. Translated: CASSPPDETGELFF. The J gene is TRBJ2-2, the V gene TRBV28; no reliable D call. The CDR3 length is 14 residues. The germline V gene has CDR1 MDHEN and CDR2 SYDVKM. Trimming left V 5 bases short and J 5 bases short, with 12 bases between.

This clonotype was seen repeatedly, ten times or more. V is TRBV29-1 and J is TRBJ2-5; D is unresolved. Germline V gives CDR1 SQVTM, CDR2 ANQGSEA. The length of the CDR3 is 13 residues. V lost 7 bases and J 1 base, leaving 13 bases between the germline ends. The chain's CDR3 is CSAVDTFQETQYF. The CDR3 DNA sequence: TGCAGCGCTGTAGACACATTCCAAGAGACCCAGTACTTC.

This clonotype appeared many times. The chain carries TRBV9 and TRBJ1-1; TRBD1 might be the D (5 bases). CDR3 length: 14 residues. CDR1 and CDR2 from the germline V gene are SGDLS and YYNGEE. Trimming removed 3 bases from V and 5 bases from J, with 14 bases in between. CDR3 residues: CASSAQDWGTEAFF. The DNA of the CDR3 is TGTGCCAGCAGCGCCCAGGACTGGGGGACTGAAGCTTTCTTT.

The chain has TRBV6-1 and TRBJ1-1; D is undetermined. Germline V gene data show CDR1 as MNHNS and CDR2 as SASEGT. The length of the CDR3 is 12 residues. V shed 0 bases and J shed 5 bases, with 4 bases lying between them. CDR3 bases: TGTGCCAGCAGTGAAGCGCGAACTGAAGCTTTCTTT. It specifies CASSEARTEAFF.

This chain links TRBV19 with TRBJ1-5; D is unresolved. This CDR3 comprises 12 residues. V was clipped by 7 bases and J by 3 bases, with 7 bases between them. Germline V gene sequence: CDR1 LNHDA, CDR2 SQIVND (reference sequence). CDR3 loop: CASTGDNQPQHF. The CDR3 DNA reads TGTGCCAGTACCGGGGACAATCAGCCCCAGCATTTT.

In its sample, this clonotype was seen many times. V usage is TRBV28 and J usage is TRBJ1-1; D is undetermined. The CDR3 is 16 amino acids. Trimming removed 5 bases from V and 1 base from J, with 17 bases in between. Per germline, CDR1 MDHEN and CDR2 SYDVKM. The CDR3 DNA reads as TGTGCCAGCAGTCCACATTTCGGATTCTCGAACACTGAAGCTTTCTTT. It translates to CASSPHFGFSNTEAFF. Complete variable domain (other parts from reference TRBV28 and TRBJ1-1): DVKVTQSSRYLVKRTGEKVFLECVQDMDHENMFWYRQDPGLGLRLIYFSYDVKMKEKGDIPEGYSVSREKKERFSLILESASTNQTSMYLCASSPHFGFSNTEAFFGQGTRLTVV.

This chain uses TRBV7-2 with TRBJ2-7; 7 nucleotides agree with TRBD1. The CDR3 length is 15 residues. The V gene's germline CDR1 is SGHTA and CDR2 FQGNSA. J lost 4 bases, V lost 1 base, and 7 bases had no gene match. The CDR3 loop is CASSLVGQSYYEQYF. Here the CDR3 DNA reads TGTGCCAGCAGCTTAGTGGGACAGAGTTATTACGAGCAGTACTTC. The full variable domain, in which reference TRBV7-2 and TRBJ2-7 provide the parts outside the CDR3, is GAGVSQSPSNKVTEKGKDVELRCDPISGHTALYWYRQSLGQGLEFLIYFQGNSAPDKSGLPSDRFSAERTGGSVSTLTIQRTQQEDSAVYLCASSLVGQSYYEQYFGPGTRLTVT.

Many counts were recorded for this clonotype. The rearrangement links TRBV7-2 to TRBJ1-4; D not certain. The CDR3 loop spans 15 amino acids. V lost 1 base and J lost 13, with 19 bases in between. Germline V CDR1 and CDR2: SGHTA, FQGNSA. The DNA for the CDR3 is TGTGCCAGCAGCTTAGAACCTACTCGGTATGGTAGACTGTTTTTT. This gives the protein CASSLEPTRYGRLFF.

The rearrangement links TRBV6-1 to TRBJ1-2; TRBD1 agrees at 9 bases. V lost 6 bases, J lost 7 bases, and 12 bases stayed unmatched. Germline V gene data show CDR1 as MNHNS and CDR2 as SASEGT. The CDR3 has 15 residues. The CDR3 DNA reads as TGTGCCAGCAGCCGGGAACAGGGGGCGACCCCTGGCTACACCTTC. The encoded protein is CASSREQGATPGYTF.

The chain joins TRBV11-2 to TRBJ2-7, with TRBD2 as a possible D gene (6 bases). The germline CDR1 and CDR2 sequences are SGHAT and FQNNGV. The CDR3 totals 17 residues. V lost 1 base, J lost 1 base, and 17 bases lay in between. As DNA, the CDR3 is TGTGCCAGCAGCTTAGGGCAGGGCGGGACTTTTTCCTACGAGCAGTACTTC. This sequence encodes CASSLGQGGTFSYEQYF.

This clonotype was detected only a few times. The chain combines TRBV10-3 with TRBJ2-5; D possibly uses TRBD1 or TRBD2 (5 bases each). The germline V gene encodes CDR1 ENHRY and CDR2 SYGVKD. Trimming took 2 bases from V and 2 from J, leaving 9 bases between them. The CDR3 has 14 amino acids. The CDR3 loop is CAISEGTEQETQYF. The CDR3 DNA reads TGTGCCATCAGTGAGGGGACCGAACAAGAGACCCAGTACTTC.

The CDR3 here is CASSQVGLSYSYEQYF. CDR3 nucleotide sequence: TGCGCCAGCAGCCAAGTAGGGCTATCCTACTCCTACGAGCAGTACTTC. J is TRBJ2-7 and V is TRBV4-1; D gene unclear. The CDR3 loop spans 16 amino acids. Germline CDR1 and CDR2: MGHRA and YSYEKL. Trimming stripped 1 base from V and 0 bases from J, with 13 bases between.

In this sample, this clonotype turned up a few times. V gene TRBV20-1 combines with J gene TRBJ1-6; 10 bases align to TRBD1. The ends lost 4 bases at V and 0 bases at J; junction bases unmatched: 3. Looked up from germline, CDR1 is DFQATT and CDR2 is SNEGSKA (reference sequence). This CDR3 has 16 amino acids. CDR3 region: CSATGTGDSYNSPLHF. The CDR3 DNA reads TGCAGTGCTACTGGGACAGGGGACTCCTATAATTCACCCCTCCACTTT.

The chain carries TRBV3-1 and TRBJ1-1; D is unclear. The germline V gene encodes CDR1 LGHDT and CDR2 YNNKEL (reference sequence). The ends were cut back, 0 bases at V and 5 bases at J, with 16 bases in the middle. The CDR3 runs to 16 residues. The CDR3 spells CASSQEFAGPGTEAFF. The CDR3 nucleotides read TGTGCCAGCAGCCAAGAGTTCGCCGGACCGGGGACTGAAGCTTTCTTT.

This chain joins TRBV19 and TRBJ2-7, with 13 bases identical to TRBD2. V dropped 5 bases and J dropped 3; count of bases not matched to a gene: 7. Germline assignment: CDR1 LNHDA and CDR2 SQIVND (reference sequence). The CDR3 consists of 16 residues. CDR3 sequence: CASSPGTSGTIYEQYF. CDR3 DNA: TGTGCCAGTAGTCCCGGGACTAGCGGGACTATCTACGAGCAGTACTTC. The full variable domain, completed using reference TRBV19 and TRBJ2-7, is DGGITQSPKYLFRKEGQNVTLSCEQNLNHDAMYWYRQDPGQGLRLIYYSQIVNDFQKGDIAEGYSVSREKKESFPLTVTSAQKNPTAFYLCASSPGTSGTIYEQYFGPGTRLTVT.

This clonotype has a handful of counts. The rearrangement joins TRBV19 to TRBJ2-3; tentatively, D is TRBD1 (5 bases). The CDR3 is 14 residues long. V shed 2 bases and J shed 3 bases, with 9 bases lying between them. The V gene's germline CDR1 is LNHDA and CDR2 SQIVND (reference sequence). The CDR3 bases are TGTGCCAGTAGTATATCTAGGGGTACAGATACGCAGTATTTT. Residues: CASSISRGTDTQYF.

The chain couples TRBV7-9 to TRBJ1-5; D is unclear. Germline CDR1 is SEHNR and CDR2 is FQNEAQ (reference sequence). V shed 5 bases and J shed 8 bases, with 10 bases lying between them. The CDR3 spans 12 residues. The CDR3 sequence is CASSDPPEPQHF. The CDR3 DNA sequence: TGTGCCAGCAGCGACCCGCCAGAGCCCCAGCATTTT.

This clonotype was seen repeatedly, ten times or more. CDR3 sequence: CASSDGARGEQYF. In DNA, the CDR3 is TGTGCCAGCAGCGATGGGGCTAGGGGTGAGCAGTACTTC. The chain links TRBV2 to TRBJ2-7; a possible D gene is TRBD1 (5 bases). Trimming removed 6 bases from V and 7 bases from J, with 16 bases in between. The CDR3 is 13 amino acids. Germline-derived CDR1 and CDR2 are SNHLY and FYNNEI.

This clonotype was observed many times. The rearrangement joins TRBV12-3 or TRBV12-4 to TRBJ2-7; D remains unclear. The CDR3 is made up of 13 amino acids. Trimming took 2 bases from V and 2 from J, leaving 7 bases between them. CDR3 protein: CASSLSAAYEQYF. DNA for the CDR3: TGTGCCAGCAGTTTATCTGCGGCCTACGAGCAGTACTTC.

This clonotype has a count of ten or more. The chain recombines TRBV28 with TRBJ1-2; no clear D. V lost 2 bases and J lost 4, with 14 bases in between. The CDR3 length is 15 residues. Germline V gene lookup returns CDR1 MDHEN and CDR2 SYDVKM. CDR3 in amino acids: CASSLSLRPGYGYTF. CDR3 sequence (DNA): TGTGCCAGCAGTTTAAGTCTCCGGCCAGGCTATGGCTACACCTTC.